These T cell receptor beta chains were read from a single sample in a study of blood T cell repertoires in COVID-19. Method: immunoSEQ multiplex PCR; TCRdb's copy keeps in-frame clones and lacks some. This table has a few hundred thousand clones, about 90% appearing once. Sample: peripheral blood. Receptors originate from a woman in her forties or fifties with acute or convalescent COVID-19. Each CDR3 is given with its conserved first and last residue. The D gene is left open where the match is weak. Not all rows give a size; the values are once, few, many and, for expanded clones, a class.

.,TRBJ2-7,TRBV27,TRBD2,TGTGCCAGCAGTTTCGCCGGGACTACCACCTACGAGCAGTACTTC,CASSFAGTTTYEQYF
once,TRBJ2-1,TRBV10-2,TRBD2,TGCGCCAGCAGAGATATAGCGGGACTAACCTACAATGAGCAGTTCTTC,CASRDIAGLTYNEQFF
once,TRBJ1-1,TRBV27,TRBD1,TGTGCCAGCAGCCGGGACAGGGCTTTGAACACTGAAGCTTTCTTT,CASSRDRALNTEAFF
.,TRBJ2-7,TRBV10-3,TRBD2,TGTGCCATCAGTGTCCAGACTAGCGGCTACGAGCAGTACTTC,CAISVQTSGYEQYF
.,TRBJ1-2,TRBV7-2,TRBD1,TGTGCCAGCTCACAGGGGCCTTCTCCAAACTATGGCTACACCTTC,CASSQGPSPNYGYTF
.,TRBJ1-4,TRBV24-1,TRBD1,TGTGCCACCAGTGATCCAGGGGGCGGTGTAAGTGAAAAACTGTTTTTT,CATSDPGGGVSEKLFF
.,TRBJ2-2,TRBV4-3,TRBD2,TGCGCCAGCAGCCAAGAGGTTGCGGGAGGGAACACCGGGGAGCTGTTTTTT,CASSQEVAGGNTGELFF
.,TRBJ2-5,TRBV6-2/TRBV6-3,.,TGTGCCAGCAGTTCCAAGTGGGAGGTCGTGGAGACCCAGTACTTC,CASSSKWEVVETQYF
once,TRBJ2-1,TRBV19,TRBD1,TGTGCCAGCCGTATCCCACAGGGGTCCTACAATGAGCAGTTCTTC,CASRIPQGSYNEQFF
.,TRBJ2-1,TRBV2,TRBD2,TGTGCCAGCACTCTAGCGGGAGTCTCCTACAATGAGCAGTTCTTC,CASTLAGVSYNEQFF
.,TRBJ1-2,TRBV5-1,.,TGCGCCACAAACACAGGGAGTCGTGACTATGGCTACACCTTC,CATNTGSRDYGYTF
.,TRBJ2-7,TRBV30,TRBD1,TGTGCCTGGCACCCCGGACAGGGGGCGCACGAGCAGTACTTC,CAWHPGQGAHEQYF
.,TRBJ1-1,TRBV5-1,TRBD1,TGCGCCAGCAGCTTAGGGACAGGGTGGACTGAAGCTTTCTTT,CASSLGTGWTEAFF
.,TRBJ1-1,TRBV6-4,.,TGTGCCAGCAGTCCCCGCGAGGGTGGGAGAAGCGAAGCTTTCTTT,CASSPREGGRSEAFF
few,TRBJ1-4,TRBV19,TRBD1,TGTGCCAGTAGTCTTCGGACAGGGTCATCCGCAACTAATGAAAAACTGTTTTTT,CASSLRTGSSATNEKLFF
.,TRBJ1-1,TRBV27,.,TGTGCCAGCAGTTCCGGGCCAGGGACTGAAGCTTTCTTT,CASSSGPGTEAFF
.,TRBJ2-5,TRBV5-4,.,TGTGCCAGCAGCTTATCTAGCTGGGGCCAAGAGACCCAGTACTTC,CASSLSSWGQETQYF
.,TRBJ2-5,TRBV7-2,.,TGTGCCAGCAGCTTAGTGGGGGCAGGCGTGGCTTGGTACCAAGAGACCCAGTACTTC,CASSLVGAGVAWYQETQYF
.,TRBJ2-1,TRBV4-3,TRBD2,TGCGCCAGCGGAACTAGCGGGTACAATGAGCAGTTCTTC,CASGTSGYNEQFF
.,TRBJ2-4,TRBV11-3,.,TGTGCCAGCAGCTTACAGGTTAATTTAGCCAAAAACATTCAGTACTTC,CASSLQVNLAKNIQYF
once,TRBJ1-3,TRBV12-5,.,TGTGCTAGTGGTTTGGCCCGGACAGCTGGAAACACCATATATTTT,CASGLARTAGNTIYF
few,TRBJ2-1,TRBV20-1,.,TGCAGAGTTACAGGGAAAGGTGAGCAGTTCTTC,CRVTGKGEQFF
.,TRBJ2-5,TRBV7-9,.,TGTGCCAGCAGCCCCAGCGGGACCCAGTACTTC,CASSPSGTQYF
.,TRBJ1-2,TRBV29-1,.,TGCAGCGTTATGGCAGGGGTTTATTTGGGCTACACCTTC,CSVMAGVYLGYTF
once,TRBJ2-3,TRBV7-9,TRBD2,TGTGCCAGCAGGGGACTCGCTAGCGGGAGCACAGATACGCAGTATTTT,CASRGLASGSTDTQYF
.,TRBJ2-1,TRBV27,.,TGTGCCAGCAGTTTATCGGCGGCACCGAATGAGCAGTTCTTC,CASSLSAAPNEQFF
.,TRBJ2-7,TRBV7-8,.,TGTGCCAGCAGCTTACGAGCGGAACCCTACGAGCAGTACTTC,CASSLRAEPYEQYF
.,TRBJ1-2,TRBV18,TRBD1,TGTGCCAGCTCACCATCGGGACAGCCTCACTATGGCTACACCTTC,CASSPSGQPHYGYTF
once,TRBJ1-1,TRBV7-8,TRBD1,TGTGCCAGCAGCCAGGGACAGCTCACTGAAGCTTTCTTT,CASSQGQLTEAFF
.,TRBJ1-6,TRBV18,TRBD1,TGTGCCAGCTCACCAGAAGGACAGGGCTATTCACCCCTCCACTTT,CASSPEGQGYSPLHF
few,TRBJ1-6,TRBV9,.,TGTGCCAGCAGCGTAGGGGCAGGGGATTCACCCCTCCACTTT,CASSVGAGDSPLHF
.,TRBJ1-5,TRBV27,.,TGTGCCAGCAGTTTGAGCTTCGGGCAGCCCCAGCATTTT,CASSLSFGQPQHF
few,TRBJ2-3,TRBV5-1,.,TGCGCCAGCAGCTTGGTGACAGGTGGCACAGATACGCAGTATTTT,CASSLVTGGTDTQYF
.,TRBJ1-2,TRBV18,.,TGTGCCAGCTCACCACCGGGGCCTACCTATCATGGCTACACCTTC,CASSPPGPTYHGYTF
.,TRBJ1-6,TRBV12-5,TRBD1,TGTGCTAGTGGGGGGGACAGGGGATCTAATTCACCCCTCCACTTT,CASGGDRGSNSPLHF
.,TRBJ2-5,TRBV18,.,TGTGCCAGCTCACTTCGCCGGGAAGAGACCCAGTACTTC,CASSLRREETQYF
.,TRBJ2-3,TRBV7-3,TRBD2,TGTGCCAGCAGCCAACTAGCGGGGGACACAGATACGCAGTATTTT,CASSQLAGDTDTQYF
.,TRBJ1-1,TRBV4-2,TRBD1,TGTGCCAGCAGCCAGCGAGACAGGGCTATGAACACTGAAGCTTTCTTT,CASSQRDRAMNTEAFF
once,TRBJ2-2,TRBV27,.,TGTGCCAGCACCGCTCGGGGGAGTTGGGAGTACACCGGGGAGCTGTTTTTT,CASTARGSWEYTGELFF
few,TRBJ1-2,TRBV30,.,TGTGCCTGGACCCGGGTAGGGCCGGGAGGCTACACCTTC,CAWTRVGPGGYTF
.,TRBJ2-5,TRBV5-1,TRBD2,TGCGCCAGCAGCCCGGGACTAGCGGGGAAAGAGACCCAGTACTTC,CASSPGLAGKETQYF
.,TRBJ2-1,TRBV12-3/TRBV12-4,TRBD1,TGTGCCAGCAGTCTCGACAGGGAAGATGAGCAGTTCTTC,CASSLDREDEQFF
.,TRBJ2-7,TRBV6-5,.,TGTGCCAGCAGACCGGGACGGGGGACCCACGAGCAGTACTTC,CASRPGRGTHEQYF
.,TRBJ2-1,TRBV5-1,.,TGCGCCAGCAGCTTTCAGGGGTATGAGCAGTTCTTC,CASSFQGYEQFF
.,TRBJ1-5,TRBV6-5,TRBD1,TGTGCCAGCAGTACCGGACAGGGGGCCAATCAGCCCCAGCATTTT,CASSTGQGANQPQHF
.,TRBJ2-2,TRBV24-1,.,TGTGCCACCAGTGATTCCCAGGGGGGAACCGGGGAGCTGTTTTTT,CATSDSQGGTGELFF
.,TRBJ2-1,TRBV27,.,TGTGCCAGCAGCTCGTCCATTTGGGGGGACAATGAGCAGTTCTTC,CASSSSIWGDNEQFF
.,TRBJ1-1,TRBV24-1,.,TGTGCCACCAGTGATCCTACGACAGGGAACACTGAAGCTTTCTTT,CATSDPTTGNTEAFF
.,TRBJ2-3,TRBV6-5,.,TGTGCCAGCAGTACCCGGGAGTTGACAGATACGCAGTATTTT,CASSTRELTDTQYF
.,TRBJ1-5,TRBV19,.,TGTGCCAGTAGTATAGATCACATTCAGCCCCAGCATTTT,CASSIDHIQPQHF
.,TRBJ2-3,TRBV6-2/TRBV6-3,.,TGTGCCAGCAGTTACTATAGCGGTAGCACAGATACGCAGTATTTT,CASSYYSGSTDTQYF
.,TRBJ1-4,TRBV5-1,TRBD1,TGCGCCAGCAGCCGGGGGGACAGGAATAATGAAAAACTGTTTTTT,CASSRGDRNNEKLFF
.,TRBJ2-1,TRBV11-2,TRBD2,TGTGCCAGCAGCCGGCTGGTGCTAGCGGGAGTTGATGAGCAGTTCTTC,CASSRLVLAGVDEQFF
.,TRBJ1-5,TRBV19,TRBD1,TGTGCCAGTAGTACTGACAGGGGAGGTCAGCCCCAGCATTTT,CASSTDRGGQPQHF
.,TRBJ2-7,TRBV9,TRBD1,TGTGCCAGCAGCGTAGGGACAGGGCCTTACGAGCAGTACTTC,CASSVGTGPYEQYF
.,TRBJ1-2,TRBV3-1/TRBV3-2,TRBD1,TGTGCCAGCAGCCTACAGGGGAACTATGGCTACACCTTC,CASSLQGNYGYTF
once,TRBJ2-1,TRBV3-1/TRBV3-2,.,TGTGCCAGCAGCCTCTGGCCAGGGTTGGATGAGCAGTTCTTC,CASSLWPGLDEQFF
.,TRBJ2-7,TRBV6-5,TRBD1,TGTGCCAGCAGTTCCCGGACAGGTTTAGACGAGCAGTACTTC,CASSSRTGLDEQYF
.,TRBJ2-7,TRBV4-2,TRBD1,TGTGCCAGCAGCCGCGGTTCCGGGACAGGGGACTACGAGCAGTACTTC,CASSRGSGTGDYEQYF
.,TRBJ1-1,TRBV30,.,TGTGCCTGGAGGCTAGAGGGAGTCACTGAAGCTTTCTTT,CAWRLEGVTEAFF